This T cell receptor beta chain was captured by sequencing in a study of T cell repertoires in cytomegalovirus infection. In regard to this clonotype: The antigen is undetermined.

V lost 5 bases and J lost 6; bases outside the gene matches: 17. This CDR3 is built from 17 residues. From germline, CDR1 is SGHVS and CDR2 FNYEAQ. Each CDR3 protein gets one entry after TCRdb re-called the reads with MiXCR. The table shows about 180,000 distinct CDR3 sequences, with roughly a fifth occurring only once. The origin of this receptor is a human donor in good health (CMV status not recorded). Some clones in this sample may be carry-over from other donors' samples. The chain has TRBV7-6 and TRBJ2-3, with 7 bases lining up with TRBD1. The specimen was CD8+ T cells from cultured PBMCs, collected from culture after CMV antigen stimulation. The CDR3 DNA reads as TGTGCCAGCAGCCCTCAGCCCGGGACAGAAAGAATGGATACGCAGTATTTT. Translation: CASSPQPGTERMDTQYF.